Listed below are T cell receptor beta chains from one sample, sequenced in a study of T cell responses to AZD1222 COVID-19 vaccine. Generated by immunoSEQ multiplex PCR, the TCRdb table keeps only in-frame clones and is missing some. The table shows fewer than 130,000 clones, with nearly 90% occurring only once. The source material was peripheral blood, sampled 28 days after the second AZD1222 dose. These receptors were collected from an adult who received the AZD1222 COVID-19 vaccine. The CDR3 runs from the conserved cysteine through the conserved F or W. A D gene is named only where the DNA matches it firmly.

J gene | V gene | D gene | CDR3 protein | CDR3 DNA
TRBJ1-5 | TRBV7-2 | TRBD1 | CASSFVTGRNQPQHF | TGTGCCAGCAGCTTTGTGACAGGGAGAAATCAGCCCCAGCATTTT
TRBJ2-7 | TRBV19 | TRBD1 | CASSIGQGHSYEQYF | TGTGCCAGTAGTATCGGACAGGGCCACTCCTACGAGCAGTACTTC
TRBJ1-1 | TRBV10-3 | TRBD1 | CAIRRGQGGNTEAFF | TGTGCCATCAGAAGGGGACAGGGTGGGAACACTGAAGCTTTCTTT
TRBJ1-6 | TRBV11-2 | - | CASSTAGAGNSPLHF | TGTGCCAGCAGCACGGCAGGGGCCGGGAATTCACCCCTCCACTTT
TRBJ2-3 | TRBV27 | - | CASSLRGSGSSTDTQYF | TGTGCCAGCAGTTTACGGGGGTCAGGGTCTAGCACAGATACGCAGTATTTT
TRBJ2-2 | TRBV28 | TRBD1 | CASSLQGAETGELFF | TGTGCCAGCAGTTTACAGGGGGCCGAGACCGGGGAGCTGTTTTTT
TRBJ1-1 | TRBV11-1 | - | CASSLDGDTEAFF | TGTGCCAGCAGCTTAGATGGGGACACTGAAGCTTTCTTT
TRBJ2-2 | TRBV4-1 | - | CASANTGELFF | TGCGCCAGCGCTAACACCGGGGAGCTGTTTTTT
TRBJ2-6 | TRBV7-8 | - | CASSLGMGTGANVLTF | TGTGCCAGCAGCTTAGGGATGGGGACTGGGGCCAACGTCCTGACTTTC
TRBJ2-7 | TRBV5-5 | - | CASSYGTPSYEQYF | TGTGCCAGCAGCTACGGGACACCATCCTACGAGCAGTACTTC
TRBJ2-3 | TRBV14 | - | CASSPRRTQTDTQYF | TGTGCCAGCAGCCCCCGAAGGACGCAAACAGATACGCAGTATTTT
TRBJ1-5 | TRBV7-8 | - | CASSQTYREGQPQHF | TGTGCCAGCAGCCAGACGTACAGGGAGGGTCAGCCCCAGCATTTT
TRBJ2-1 | TRBV6-5 | TRBD2 | CASSRTSGSVDEQFF | TGTGCCAGCAGTAGGACTAGCGGGAGTGTCGATGAGCAGTTCTTC
TRBJ1-6 | TRBV27 | - | CASSLVRSSYNSPLHF | TGTGCCAGCAGTTTAGTAAGAAGCTCCTATAATTCACCCCTCCACTTT
TRBJ2-7 | TRBV18 | TRBD2 | CASSPLSGSYEQYF | TGTGCCAGCTCCCCTCTGAGCGGGAGTTACGAGCAGTACTTC